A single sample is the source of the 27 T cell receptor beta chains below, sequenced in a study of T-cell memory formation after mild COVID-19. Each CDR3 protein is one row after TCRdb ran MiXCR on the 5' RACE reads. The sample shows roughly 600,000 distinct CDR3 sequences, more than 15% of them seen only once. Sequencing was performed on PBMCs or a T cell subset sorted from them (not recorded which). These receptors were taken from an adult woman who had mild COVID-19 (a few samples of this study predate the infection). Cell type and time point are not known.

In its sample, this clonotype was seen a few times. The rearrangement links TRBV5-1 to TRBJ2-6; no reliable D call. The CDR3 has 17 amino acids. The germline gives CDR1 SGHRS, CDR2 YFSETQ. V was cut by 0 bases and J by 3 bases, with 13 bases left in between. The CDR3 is CASSLVGGLDGANVLTF. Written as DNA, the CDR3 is TGCGCCAGCAGCTTGGTCGGCGGCTTGGATGGGGCCAACGTCCTGACTTTC. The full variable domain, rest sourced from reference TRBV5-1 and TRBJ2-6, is KAGVTQTPRYLIKTRGQQVTLSCSPISGHRSVSWYQQTPGQGLQFLFEYFSETQRNKGNFPGRFSGRQFSNSRSEMNVSTLELGDSALYLCASSLVGGLDGANVLTFGAGSRLTVL.

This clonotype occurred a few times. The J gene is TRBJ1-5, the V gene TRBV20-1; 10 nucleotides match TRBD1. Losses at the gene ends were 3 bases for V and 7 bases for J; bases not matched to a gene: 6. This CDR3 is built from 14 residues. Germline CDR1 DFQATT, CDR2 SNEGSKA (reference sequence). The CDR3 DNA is TGCAGTGCTAGCCGGGACAGGGGTGGCCAGCCCCAGCATTTT. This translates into CSASRDRGGQPQHF.

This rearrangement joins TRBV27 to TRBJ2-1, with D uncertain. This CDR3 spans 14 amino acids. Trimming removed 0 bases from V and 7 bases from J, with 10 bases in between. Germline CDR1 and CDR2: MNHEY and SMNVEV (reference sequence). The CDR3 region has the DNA TGTGCCAGCAGTTTATCGAGGAGCGCAAATGAGCAGTTCTTC. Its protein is CASSLSRSANEQFF.

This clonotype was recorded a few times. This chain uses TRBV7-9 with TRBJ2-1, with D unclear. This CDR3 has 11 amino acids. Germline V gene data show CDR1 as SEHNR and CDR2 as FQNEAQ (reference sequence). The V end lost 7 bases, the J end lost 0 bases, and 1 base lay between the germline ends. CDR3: CASISYNEQFF. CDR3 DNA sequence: TGTGCCAGCATCTCCTACAATGAGCAGTTCTTC.

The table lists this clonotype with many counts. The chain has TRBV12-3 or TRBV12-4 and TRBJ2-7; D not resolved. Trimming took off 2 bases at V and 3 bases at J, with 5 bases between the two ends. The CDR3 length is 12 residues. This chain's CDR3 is CASSLTLYEQYF. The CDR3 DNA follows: TGTGCCAGCAGTTTAACCCTCTACGAGCAGTACTTC.

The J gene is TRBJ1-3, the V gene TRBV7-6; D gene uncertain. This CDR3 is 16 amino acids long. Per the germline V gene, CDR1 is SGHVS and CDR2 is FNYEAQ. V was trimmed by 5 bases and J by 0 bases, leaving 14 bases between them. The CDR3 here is CASSRPIWGSGNTIYF. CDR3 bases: TGTGCCAGCAGCCGGCCTATTTGGGGCTCTGGAAACACCATATATTTT.

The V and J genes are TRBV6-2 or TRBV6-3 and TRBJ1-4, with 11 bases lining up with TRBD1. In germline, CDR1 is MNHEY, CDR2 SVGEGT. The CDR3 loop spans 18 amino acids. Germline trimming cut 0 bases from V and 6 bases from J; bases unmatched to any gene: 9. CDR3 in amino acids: CASSYSRTGGLKDEKLFF. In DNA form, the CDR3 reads TGTGCCAGCAGTTACTCGAGGACAGGGGGCTTGAAGGATGAAAAACTGTTTTTT.

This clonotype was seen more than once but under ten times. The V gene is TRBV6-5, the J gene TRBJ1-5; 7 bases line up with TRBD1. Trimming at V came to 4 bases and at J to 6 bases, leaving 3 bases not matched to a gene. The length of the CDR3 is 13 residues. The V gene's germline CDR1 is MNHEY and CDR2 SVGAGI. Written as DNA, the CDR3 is TGTGCCAGCAGTTCGACAGGGAGTCAGCCCCAGCATTTT. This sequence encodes CASSSTGSQPQHF.

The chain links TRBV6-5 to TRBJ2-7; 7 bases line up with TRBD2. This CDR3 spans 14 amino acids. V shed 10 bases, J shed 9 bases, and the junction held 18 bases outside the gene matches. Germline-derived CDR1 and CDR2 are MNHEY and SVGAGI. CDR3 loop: CATVKGGSVLVQYF. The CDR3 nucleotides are TGTGCCACAGTTAAGGGCGGGAGCGTTTTGGTGCAGTACTTC.

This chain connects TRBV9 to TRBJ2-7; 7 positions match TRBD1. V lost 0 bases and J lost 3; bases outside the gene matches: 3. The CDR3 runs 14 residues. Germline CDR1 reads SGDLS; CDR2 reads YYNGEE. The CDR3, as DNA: TGTGCCAGCAGCGTAGGTTGGGACAGCTACGAGCAGTACTTC. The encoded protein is CASSVGWDSYEQYF.

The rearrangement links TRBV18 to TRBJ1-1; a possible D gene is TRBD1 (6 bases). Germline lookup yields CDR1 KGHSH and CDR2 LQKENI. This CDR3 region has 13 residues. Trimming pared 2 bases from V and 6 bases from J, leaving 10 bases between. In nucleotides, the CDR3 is TGTGCCAGCTCACCAGGGCAGGGGCCTGAAGCTTTCTTT. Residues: CASSPGQGPEAFF.

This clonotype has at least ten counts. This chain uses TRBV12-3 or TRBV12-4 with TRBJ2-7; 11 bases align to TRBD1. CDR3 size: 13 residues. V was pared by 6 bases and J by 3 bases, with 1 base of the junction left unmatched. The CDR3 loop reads CASSGTGGYEQYF. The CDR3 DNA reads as TGTGCCAGCAGCGGGACAGGGGGCTACGAGCAGTACTTC.

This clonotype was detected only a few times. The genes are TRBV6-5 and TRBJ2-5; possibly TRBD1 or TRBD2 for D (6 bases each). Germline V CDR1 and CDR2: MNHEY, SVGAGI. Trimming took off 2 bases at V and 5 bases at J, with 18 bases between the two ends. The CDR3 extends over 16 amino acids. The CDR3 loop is CASSYGAGEVRETQYF. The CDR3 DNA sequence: TGTGCCAGCAGTTACGGAGCAGGGGAGGTGCGCGAGACCCAGTACTTC.

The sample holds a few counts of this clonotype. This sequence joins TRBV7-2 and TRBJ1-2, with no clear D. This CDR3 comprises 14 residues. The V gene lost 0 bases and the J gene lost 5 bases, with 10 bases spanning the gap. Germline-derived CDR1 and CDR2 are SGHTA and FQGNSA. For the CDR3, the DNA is TGTGCCAGCAGCTTAGCCGATGACAAATATGGCTACACCTTC. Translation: CASSLADDKYGYTF.

CDR3 nucleotides: TGTGCCAGCAGTTTTGGGGGGGGGTTCAATCAGCCCCAGCATTTT. Translated: CASSFGGGFNQPQHF. The rearrangement links TRBV27 to TRBJ1-5, with a possible D match to TRBD1 (5 bases). The CDR3 consists of 15 residues. Trimming pared 3 bases from V and 3 bases from J, leaving 12 bases between. CDR1 is MNHEY, CDR2 SMNVEV, per germline (reference sequence).

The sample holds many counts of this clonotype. The CDR3: CATSDPGTGSYEQYF. Written as DNA, the CDR3 is TGTGCCACCAGTGACCCCGGGACAGGTTCCTACGAGCAGTACTTC. The chain carries TRBV24-1 and TRBJ2-7; TRBD1 matches at 8 bases. The CDR3 consists of 15 residues. Germline-derived CDR1 and CDR2 are KGHDR and SFDVKD. V shed 4 bases, J shed 1 base, and the junction held 5 bases outside the gene matches.

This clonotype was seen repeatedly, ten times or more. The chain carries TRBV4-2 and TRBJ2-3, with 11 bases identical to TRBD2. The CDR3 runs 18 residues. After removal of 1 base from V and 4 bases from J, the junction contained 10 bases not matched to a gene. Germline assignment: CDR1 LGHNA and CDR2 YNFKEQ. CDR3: CASSQGLASGRRADTQYF. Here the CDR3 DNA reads TGTGCCAGCAGCCAAGGGCTGGCTAGCGGGAGGAGGGCAGATACGCAGTATTTT.

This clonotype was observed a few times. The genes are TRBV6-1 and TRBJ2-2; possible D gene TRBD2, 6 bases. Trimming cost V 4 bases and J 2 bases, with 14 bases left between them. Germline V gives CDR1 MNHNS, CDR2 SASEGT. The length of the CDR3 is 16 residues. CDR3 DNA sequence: TGTGCCAGCAGTGCTAGGAGCGGGTACAACACCGGGGAGCTGTTTTTT. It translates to CASSARSGYNTGELFF.

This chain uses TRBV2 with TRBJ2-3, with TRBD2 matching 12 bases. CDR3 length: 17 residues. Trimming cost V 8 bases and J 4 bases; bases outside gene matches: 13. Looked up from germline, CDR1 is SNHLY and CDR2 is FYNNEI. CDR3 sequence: CASVPGLAGPGPDTQYF. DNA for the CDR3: TGTGCCAGCGTACCGGGACTAGCGGGTCCCGGGCCAGATACGCAGTATTTT. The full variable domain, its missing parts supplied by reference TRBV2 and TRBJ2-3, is EPEVTQTPSHQVTQMGQEVILRCVPISNHLYFYWYRQILGQKVEFLVSFYNNEISEKSEIFDDQFSVERPDGSNFTLKIRSTKLEDSAMYFCASVPGLAGPGPDTQYFGPGTRLTVL.

This chain's CDR3 is CSANDQGLQPQHF. As DNA, the CDR3 is TGCAGTGCAAACGATCAGGGCTTGCAGCCCCAGCATTTT. The J gene is TRBJ1-5, the V gene TRBV20-1, with a tentative D call TRBD1 (5 bases). Germline V lookup: CDR1 DFQATT, CDR2 SNEGSKA (reference sequence). V gave up 6 bases and J gave up 7 bases, with 16 bases separating them. The length of the CDR3 is 13 residues.

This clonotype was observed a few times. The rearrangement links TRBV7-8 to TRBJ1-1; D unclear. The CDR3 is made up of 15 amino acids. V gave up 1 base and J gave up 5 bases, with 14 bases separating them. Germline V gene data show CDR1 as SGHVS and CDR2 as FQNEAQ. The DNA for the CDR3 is TGTGCCAGCAGCTTAGTCGGCAGCCCGGGGACTGAAGCTTTCTTT. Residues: CASSLVGSPGTEAFF.

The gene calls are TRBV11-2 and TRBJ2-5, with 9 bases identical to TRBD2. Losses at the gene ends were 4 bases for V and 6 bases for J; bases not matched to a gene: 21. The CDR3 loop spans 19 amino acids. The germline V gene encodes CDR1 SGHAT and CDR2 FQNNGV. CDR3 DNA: TGTGCCAGCAGCTCCTGGGGCGGGAGGGCCGCGATGGATCATAAGACCCAGTACTTC. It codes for CASSSWGGRAAMDHKTQYF.

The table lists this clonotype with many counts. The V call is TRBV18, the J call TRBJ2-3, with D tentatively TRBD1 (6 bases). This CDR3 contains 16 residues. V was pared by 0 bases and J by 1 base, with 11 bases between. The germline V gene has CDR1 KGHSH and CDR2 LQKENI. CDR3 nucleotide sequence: TGTGCCAGCTCACCACCGGTGGGACACCGCACAGATACGCAGTATTTT. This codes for CASSPPVGHRTDTQYF. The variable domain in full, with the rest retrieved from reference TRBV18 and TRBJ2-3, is NAGVMQNPRHLVRRRGQEARLRCSPMKGHSHVYWYRQLPEEGLKFMVYLQKENIIDESGMPKERFSAEFPKEGPSILRIQQVVRGDSAAYFCASSPPVGHRTDTQYFGPGTRLTVL.

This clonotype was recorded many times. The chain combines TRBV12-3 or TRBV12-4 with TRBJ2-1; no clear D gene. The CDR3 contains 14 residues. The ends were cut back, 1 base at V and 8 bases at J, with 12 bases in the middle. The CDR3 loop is CASSLGVVGDEQFF. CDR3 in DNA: TGTGCCAGCAGTTTAGGGGTAGTTGGCGATGAGCAGTTCTTC.

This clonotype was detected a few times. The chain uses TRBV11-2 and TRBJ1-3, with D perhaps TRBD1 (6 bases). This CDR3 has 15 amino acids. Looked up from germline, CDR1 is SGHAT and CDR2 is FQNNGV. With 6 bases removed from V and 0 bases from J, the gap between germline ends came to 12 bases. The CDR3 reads CASRRGFRSGNTIYF. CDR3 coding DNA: TGTGCCAGCAGAAGGGGGTTCCGCTCTGGAAACACCATATATTTT.

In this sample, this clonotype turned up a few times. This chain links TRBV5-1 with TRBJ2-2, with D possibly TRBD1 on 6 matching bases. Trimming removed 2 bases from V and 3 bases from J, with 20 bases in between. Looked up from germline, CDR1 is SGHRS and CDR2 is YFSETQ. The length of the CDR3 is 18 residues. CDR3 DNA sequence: TGCGCCAGCAGCTTCACCCTACAGGGACGCAGGGACACCGGGGAGCTGTTTTTT. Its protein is CASSFTLQGRRDTGELFF.

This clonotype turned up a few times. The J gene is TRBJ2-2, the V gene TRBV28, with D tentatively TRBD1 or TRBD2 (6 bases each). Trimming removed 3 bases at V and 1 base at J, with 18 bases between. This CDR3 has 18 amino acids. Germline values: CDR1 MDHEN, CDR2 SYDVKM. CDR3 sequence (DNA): TGTGCCAGCAGTTTTCTTGGGACTGGACAGTTGAACACCGGGGAGCTGTTTTTT. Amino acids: CASSFLGTGQLNTGELFF.